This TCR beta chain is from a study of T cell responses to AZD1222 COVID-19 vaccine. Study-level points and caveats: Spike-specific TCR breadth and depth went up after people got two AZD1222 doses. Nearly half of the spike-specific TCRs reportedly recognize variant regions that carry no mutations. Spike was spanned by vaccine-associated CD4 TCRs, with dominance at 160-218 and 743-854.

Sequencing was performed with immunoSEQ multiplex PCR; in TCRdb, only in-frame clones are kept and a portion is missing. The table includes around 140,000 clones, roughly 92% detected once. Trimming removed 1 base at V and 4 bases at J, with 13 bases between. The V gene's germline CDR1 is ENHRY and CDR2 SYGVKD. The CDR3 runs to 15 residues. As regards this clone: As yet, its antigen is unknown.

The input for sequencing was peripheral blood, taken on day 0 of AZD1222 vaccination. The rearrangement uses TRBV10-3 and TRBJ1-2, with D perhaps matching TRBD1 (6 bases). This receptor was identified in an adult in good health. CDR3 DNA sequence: TGTGCCATCAGTGAGTTTACCGGGACAAGCTATGGCTACACCTTC. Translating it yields CAISEFTGTSYGYTF.